This T cell receptor (beta chain) was recorded in a study of T cell repertoires in cytomegalovirus infection. Study background: Public TCR beta signatures indicated both CMV infection and matching HLA type.

Germline V CDR1 and CDR2: LGHNA, YSLEER. This CDR3 has 15 amino acids. With 0 bases removed from V and 2 bases from J, the gap between germline ends came to 8 bases. Using its own MiXCR run on the reads, TCRdb lists one record per CDR3 protein. This sample has a few hundred thousand distinct CDR3 sequences; roughly 34% occur once, and the top ten carry roughly a sixth. Concerning this clonotype: The antigen is not known.

Sequencing was performed on cultured PBMCs, taken from culture after CMV antigen stimulation. The J gene is TRBJ2-1, the V gene TRBV4-3; unclear D gene. The sequence was collected from a human donor in good health (CMV status not recorded). Some clones in this sample may be carry-over from other donors' samples. CDR3 coding DNA: TGCGCCAGCAGCCAAGATAGGGCCACCTACAATGAGCAGTTCTTC. This gives the protein CASSQDRATYNEQFF.